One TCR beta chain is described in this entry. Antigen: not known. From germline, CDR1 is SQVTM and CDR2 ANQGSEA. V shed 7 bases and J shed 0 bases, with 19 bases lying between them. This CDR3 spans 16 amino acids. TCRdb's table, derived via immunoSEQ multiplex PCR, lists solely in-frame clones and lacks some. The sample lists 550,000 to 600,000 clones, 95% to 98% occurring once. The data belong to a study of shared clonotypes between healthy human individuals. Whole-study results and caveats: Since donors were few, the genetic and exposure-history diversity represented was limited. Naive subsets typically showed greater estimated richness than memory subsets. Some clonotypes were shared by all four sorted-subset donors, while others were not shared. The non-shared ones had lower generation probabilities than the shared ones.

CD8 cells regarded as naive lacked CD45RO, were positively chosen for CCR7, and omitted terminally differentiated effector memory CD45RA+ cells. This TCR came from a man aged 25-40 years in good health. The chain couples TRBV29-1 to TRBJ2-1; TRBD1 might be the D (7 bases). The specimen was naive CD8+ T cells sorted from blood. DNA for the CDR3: TGCAGCGCCAATGGAGCCAGGGGGGTCTCCTACAATGAGCAGTTCTTC. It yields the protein CSANGARGVSYNEQFF.